The T cell receptor beta chain described here comes from a study of blood T cell repertoires in COVID-19. V shed 6 bases, J shed 2 bases, and the junction held 10 bases outside the gene matches. This CDR3 has 17 residues. Germline loops: CDR1 SGHVS, CDR2 FNYEAQ. This table comes from immunoSEQ multiplex PCR, and its TCRdb copy is limited to in-frame clones, with some not included. This sample has 250,000 to 300,000 clones, with 90% found just once. The receptor's source is a woman in her sixties or seventies with COVID-19, enrolled during active disease. The chain carries TRBV7-6 and TRBJ2-2; TRBD1 matches 9 bases. Sequences were obtained from peripheral blood. For the CDR3, the DNA is TGTGCCAGCAGTTTGGCGCCGGGACAGGGTAACACCGGGGAGCTGTTTTTT. Translating gives CASSLAPGQGNTGELFF.